The present TCR beta chain was sequenced within a study of T cell responses to AZD1222 COVID-19 vaccine. As to this clone: The antigen is unknown.

Repertoires were generated with immunoSEQ multiplex PCR, while TCRdb's copy carries only in-frame clones and drops some. The sample has more than 100,000 clones, around 86% seen once. This CDR3 spans 15 amino acids. Trimming at V came to 4 bases and at J to 4 bases, leaving 5 bases not matched to a gene. Germline CDR1 and CDR2: SNHLY and FYNNEI. Study-wide results and limits: A reported finding is that nearly half of spike-specific TCRs target unmutated variant regions. Of the AZD1222 recipients, only 5 to 7 were seropositive at baseline. The donor cohort was predominantly white British with a female majority, and clonal diversity may have been underestimated.

This specimen was peripheral blood, taken on day 0 of AZD1222 vaccination. The V gene is TRBV2, the J gene TRBJ2-2, with 8 bases lining up with TRBD2. The TCR was taken from an adult in good health. The chain's CDR3 is CASSGPGGPTGELFF. The CDR3 bases are TGTGCCAGCAGTGGACCGGGGGGGCCCACCGGGGAGCTGTTTTTT.